Sequencing of this TCR beta chain was carried out in a study of human T cells and chemical hapten exposure. Study-level points and caveats: PT1 expanded TCR counts and patch test score correlated positively.

TCRdb used MiXCR to reprocess the RACE reads, holding one entry per CDR3 protein. The sample carries 300,000 to 450,000 distinct CDR3 sequences, around 5.5% recorded once. Germline CDR1 reads KGHDR; CDR2 reads SFDVKD. This CDR3 is 15 amino acids long. V lost 5 bases, J lost 3 bases, and 12 bases lay in between. This clonotype was counted only a few times. Its antigen is not known. As to time point: pre-sensitization, week 0. Treatment in this sample: therapeutic diphenylcyclopropenone sensitization with weekly scalp DPC. This material consisted of whole blood, taken in connection with sensitization to the hapten diphenylcyclopropenone (DPC). The receptor's source is a woman aged 45-65 years with alopecia areata. Some clones in this sample may be carry-over from other donors' samples. V is TRBV24-1 and J is TRBJ2-2; D might be TRBD1 (6 bases). This CDR3 reads CATSVQGPDTGELFF. CDR3 in DNA: TGTGCCACCAGTGTACAGGGTCCCGACACCGGGGAGCTGTTTTTT.